Below are 32 T cell receptor beta chains sequenced from a single sample in a study of T cell responses to AZD1222 COVID-19 vaccine. TCRdb's table, derived via immunoSEQ multiplex PCR, lists solely in-frame clones and lacks some. Of approximately 160,000 clones in the sample, around 89% were seen once. The specimen was peripheral blood, collected on day 0 of AZD1222 vaccination. The receptors were sampled from an adult in good health.

The chain has TRBV18 and TRBJ2-5, with D possibly TRBD2 on 5 matching bases. The germline CDR1 and CDR2 sequences are KGHSH and LQKENI. Trimming took off 2 bases at V and 3 bases at J, with 13 bases between the two ends. The CDR3 has 15 amino acids. The CDR3 reads CASSPTFSREETQYF. CDR3 coding DNA: TGTGCCAGCTCACCAACTTTTTCGCGGGAAGAGACCCAGTACTTC.

This chain links TRBV11-3 with TRBJ1-1; perhaps TRBD1 as D (5 bases). Germline values: CDR1 SGHNT, CDR2 YENEEA. CDR3 length: 15 residues. Trimming removed 2 bases at V and 4 bases at J, with 14 bases between. The CDR3 nucleotides are TGTGCCAGCAGCTTACGGGACGACCAGAGCACTGAAGCTTTCTTT. Translation: CASSLRDDQSTEAFF.

This clone was seen a few times. The chain has TRBV29-1 and TRBJ2-7; possible D gene TRBD2, 5 bases. CDR1 SQVTM and CDR2 ANQGSEA come from the germline V gene. The CDR3 has 11 amino acids. V was shortened by 4 bases and J by 5 bases, with 9 bases between the two germline ends. In nucleotides, the CDR3 is TGCAGCGTTGGGGGAGACCACGAGCAGTACTTC. Translated, it gives CSVGGDHEQYF.

The V gene is TRBV29-1, the J gene TRBJ2-5, with 7 bases fitting TRBD2. After removal of 4 bases from V and 4 bases from J, the junction contained 0 bases not matched to a gene. The V gene's germline CDR1 is SQVTM and CDR2 ANQGSEA. The CDR3 has 11 amino acids. In DNA, the CDR3 is TGCAGCGTTGCTAGCGGAGAGACCCAGTACTTC. Amino acid sequence: CSVASGETQYF.

The CDR3 DNA reads TGTGCCAGCAGCTCGGGACTAGCGGGAGGGCCCGCAGATACGCAGTATTTT. Its translation: CASSSGLAGGPADTQYF. The J gene is TRBJ2-3, the V gene TRBV7-3; 16 bases align to TRBD2. This CDR3 region has 17 residues. Losses at the gene ends were 4 bases for V and 4 bases for J; bases not matched to a gene: 5. The germline V gene has CDR1 SGHTA and CDR2 FQGTGA.

The V and J genes are TRBV6-5 and TRBJ1-4; a possible D gene is TRBD1 (6 bases). Germline CDR1 reads MNHEY; CDR2 reads SVGAGI. V was trimmed by 6 bases and J by 8 bases, leaving 19 bases between them. CDR3 length: 15 residues. CDR3 loop: CASRGLGGRGEKLFF. The CDR3 DNA reads TGTGCCAGCAGAGGTTTGGGGGGCAGAGGAGAAAAACTGTTTTTT.

The rearrangement links TRBV7-8 to TRBJ1-5, with D unclear. The V gene's germline CDR1 is SGHVS and CDR2 FQNEAQ. The V gene lost 2 bases and the J gene lost 0 bases, with 8 bases spanning the gap. The CDR3 spans 15 residues. CDR3 protein: CASSLFVNSNQPQHF. In nucleotides, the CDR3 is TGTGCCAGCAGCTTATTCGTAAATAGCAATCAGCCCCAGCATTTT.

Here the CDR3 DNA reads TGTGCCAGCAGCGTAGTAGTCTCACCGACTACAAATGAGCAGTTCTTC. The encoded protein is CASSVVVSPTTNEQFF. The chain joins TRBV9 to TRBJ2-1; D might be TRBD2 (5 bases). The germline V gene has CDR1 SGDLS and CDR2 YYNGEE. Deletions cut 0 bases from V and 7 bases from J, with 17 bases between. The CDR3 totals 16 residues.

This rearrangement joins TRBV5-6 to TRBJ2-1, with 7 bases identical to TRBD1. From germline, CDR1 is SGHDT and CDR2 YYEEEE. The ends lost 4 bases at V and 12 bases at J; junction bases unmatched: 16. The CDR3 has 15 residues. The CDR3 reads CASSQGQALFLSQFF. For the CDR3, the DNA is TGTGCCAGCAGCCAAGGACAGGCCCTTTTTTTGTCGCAGTTCTTC. Together with reference TRBV5-6 and TRBJ2-1, the CDR3 gives the full variable domain: DAGVTQSPTHLIKTRGQQVTLRCSPKSGHDTVSWYQQALGQGPQFIFQYYEEEERQRGNFPDRFSGHQFPNYSSELNVNALLLGDSALYLCASSQGQALFLSQFFGPGTRLTVL.

The V call is TRBV3-1 (or the pseudogene TRBV3-2), the J call TRBJ2-2; D is undetermined. CDR1 is LGHDT and CDR2 is YNNKEL in the germline V gene (reference sequence). With 4 bases removed from V and 2 bases from J, the gap between germline ends came to 11 bases. The CDR3 has 15 residues. The CDR3 DNA reads as TGTGCCAGCAGCCCCGACCCAAGAAACACCGGGGAGCTGTTTTTT. It yields the protein CASSPDPRNTGELFF.

This clone was recorded once. This rearrangement joins TRBV5-1 to TRBJ2-5; 13 nucleotides agree with TRBD2. The CDR3 length is 15 residues. Germline CDR1 reads SGHRS; CDR2 reads YFSETQ. Trimming at V came to 0 bases and at J to 4 bases, leaving 0 bases not matched to a gene. CDR3 loop: CASSLGLAGGETQYF. CDR3 nucleotides: TGCGCCAGCAGCTTGGGACTAGCGGGAGGAGAGACCCAGTACTTC.

This chain links TRBV7-2 with TRBJ2-5; D possibly uses TRBD1 or TRBD2 (5 bases each). Germline-derived CDR1 and CDR2 are SGHTA and FQGNSA. Trimming left V 4 bases short and J 6 bases short, with 18 bases between. CDR3 size: 15 residues. The CDR3 here is CASSSPGTALKTQYF. The CDR3 nucleotides read TGTGCCAGCAGCTCACCAGGGACGGCCCTCAAGACCCAGTACTTC.

The V call is TRBV28, the J call TRBJ1-2; D is undetermined. This CDR3 has 13 residues. The V end lost 5 bases, the J end lost 0 bases, and 7 bases lay between the germline ends. The germline V gene encodes CDR1 MDHEN and CDR2 SYDVKM. CDR3 sequence: CASSAPANYGYTF. The CDR3 DNA reads TGTGCCAGCAGTGCGCCAGCTAACTATGGCTACACCTTC.

This clone was observed a single time. The V and J genes are TRBV5-1 and TRBJ1-5; no reliable D call. Between the trimmed V and J ends, which lost 0 bases and 1 base, there was a span of 8 bases. Looked up from germline, CDR1 is SGHRS and CDR2 is YFSETQ. CDR3 length: 15 residues. The CDR3 nucleotides are TGCGCCAGCAGCTTGGACGTGGGGAGCAATCAGCCCCAGCATTTT. As protein: CASSLDVGSNQPQHF.

V is TRBV6-5 and J is TRBJ1-1; no clear D. The CDR3 contains 13 residues. V dropped 7 bases and J dropped 3 bases, with 12 bases sitting between them. Per the germline V gene, CDR1 is MNHEY and CDR2 is SVGAGI. CDR3: CASTPTGDTEAFF. CDR3 DNA: TGTGCCAGCACCCCAACGGGAGACACTGAAGCTTTCTTT.

V usage is TRBV5-1 and J usage is TRBJ2-1; 12 nucleotides align to TRBD2. CDR3 length equals 17 residues. Germline loops: CDR1 SGHRS, CDR2 YFSETQ. V shed 2 bases, J shed 0 bases, and the junction held 3 bases outside the gene matches. Written as DNA, the CDR3 is TGCGCCAGCAGCTTCGGGACTAGCGGGTTCTCCTACAATGAGCAGTTCTTC. It specifies CASSFGTSGFSYNEQFF.

This rearrangement joins TRBV11-1 to TRBJ2-7; 8 bases match TRBD1. The CDR3 contains 13 residues. CDR1 and CDR2 from the germline V gene are SGHAT and FQDESV (reference sequence). V gave up 5 bases and J gave up 2 bases; unmatched junction bases: 2. CDR3 bases: TGTGCCAGCAGCAGACAGGGGCCCTACGAGCAGTACTTC. It yields the protein CASSRQGPYEQYF.

CDR3 DNA: TGTGCCAGCAGCCAGGGTAGTGGGGCCCCTGCAGATACGCAGTATTTT. Translating gives CASSQGSGAPADTQYF. The V gene is TRBV3-1 (or the pseudogene TRBV3-2), the J gene TRBJ2-3; the D gene is possibly TRBD1 (5 bases). Per the germline V gene, CDR1 is LGHDT and CDR2 is YNNKEL (reference sequence). V was cut by 3 bases and J by 4 bases, with 17 bases left in between. This CDR3 contains 16 residues.

The rearrangement uses TRBV18 and TRBJ2-1, with 10 bases that match TRBD2. Germline CDR1 is KGHSH and CDR2 is LQKENI. V trimming: 3 bases; J trimming: 6 bases; junction bases outside the gene matches: 8. The CDR3 length is 16 residues. The CDR3 DNA reads as TGTGCCAGCTCACCTTTCCCTAGCGGGAGTCGCAATGAGCAGTTCTTC. This encodes CASSPFPSGSRNEQFF.

This chain uses TRBV19 with TRBJ2-2, with D perhaps matching TRBD2 (5 bases). Germline CDR1 is LNHDA and CDR2 is SQIVND (reference sequence). V lost 1 base and J lost 7, with 10 bases in between. The CDR3 is 14 residues long. In DNA form, the CDR3 reads TGTGCCAGTAGTATAGGAGGAGGCCACGGGGAGCTGTTTTTT. This encodes CASSIGGGHGELFF.

The genes are TRBV5-6 and TRBJ2-5; TRBD2 matches at 7 bases. V shed 0 bases and J 9 bases; nucleotides not matched to a gene: 8. This CDR3 is 14 amino acids long. Germline loops: CDR1 SGHDT, CDR2 YYEEEE. Here the CDR3 reads CASSLAGAGVAQYF. The CDR3 DNA reads TGTGCCAGCAGCTTGGCCGGGGCGGGAGTGGCCCAGTACTTC.

The chain employs TRBV7-9 and TRBJ1-3; 9 nucleotides match TRBD1. Trimming cost V 1 base and J 3 bases; bases outside gene matches: 10. The CDR3 is 18 residues long. Per germline, CDR1 SEHNR and CDR2 FQNEAQ (reference sequence). The CDR3 loop is CASSLVRERTGVGNTIYF. CDR3 nucleotides: TGTGCCAGCAGCTTAGTAAGAGAGCGGACAGGGGTTGGAAACACCATATATTTT.

The chain couples TRBV5-4 to TRBJ1-2; D unclear. The V gene's germline CDR1 is SGHNT and CDR2 YYREEE (reference sequence). CDR3 length: 14 residues. Trimming cost V 5 bases and J 8 bases, with 19 bases left between them. The CDR3 is CASSFSGPTRGYTF. In DNA form, the CDR3 reads TGTGCCAGCAGTTTCTCGGGCCCGACCCGCGGCTACACCTTC.

The rearrangement joins TRBV19 to TRBJ2-1; D possibly corresponds to TRBD2 (6 bases). Trimming removed 5 bases from V and 2 bases from J, with 13 bases in between. Germline CDR1 LNHDA, CDR2 SQIVND (reference sequence). This CDR3 is built from 15 residues. CDR3 coding DNA: TGTGCCAGTAGTCGGGACTCAAGGACCTACAATGAGCAGTTCTTC. This codes for CASSRDSRTYNEQFF.

V is TRBV5-1 and J is TRBJ2-1; possibly TRBD2 for D (6 bases). Germline lookup yields CDR1 SGHRS and CDR2 YFSETQ. This CDR3 is 14 amino acids long. V was pared by 0 bases and J by 6 bases, with 10 bases between. CDR3 sequence: CASSLVSGVNEQFF. The DNA of the CDR3 is TGCGCCAGCAGCTTGGTCTCGGGGGTCAATGAGCAGTTCTTC.

This clone was seen repeatedly, ten times or more. The chain recombines TRBV2 with TRBJ2-2; D is unclear. The V gene's germline CDR1 is SNHLY and CDR2 FYNNEI. Trimming left V 2 bases short and J 1 base short, with 11 bases between. This CDR3 is built from 16 residues. CDR3 bases: TGTGCCAGCAGTGAAACAAGATCCCGGAACACCGGGGAGCTGTTTTTT. Protein: CASSETRSRNTGELFF.

This chain connects TRBV7-2 to TRBJ2-7, with 7 positions matching TRBD1. CDR3 length: 13 residues. V lost 5 bases, J lost 2 bases, and 3 bases stayed unmatched. CDR1 is SGHTA and CDR2 is FQGNSA in the germline V gene. CDR3 nucleotides: TGTGCCAGCAGCCCGGGACAGCCCTACGAGCAGTACTTC. It encodes CASSPGQPYEQYF.

V is TRBV9 and J is TRBJ1-3; 7 positions agree with TRBD1. The CDR3 loop spans 14 amino acids. V lost 0 bases, J lost 7 bases, and 4 bases stayed unmatched. In germline, CDR1 is SGDLS, CDR2 YYNGEE. The CDR3 protein is CASSVGGRGNTIYF. In DNA, the CDR3 is TGTGCCAGCAGCGTAGGCGGCAGGGGGAACACCATATATTTT. Complete variable domain (other parts from reference TRBV9 and TRBJ1-3): DSGVTQTPKHLITATGQRVTLRCSPRSGDLSVYWYQQSLDQGLQFLIQYYNGEERAKGNILERFSAQQFPDLHSELNLSSLELGDSALYFCASSVGGRGNTIYFGEGSWLTVV.

This chain links TRBV9 with TRBJ2-3; TRBD2 matches at 9 bases. Germline V CDR1 and CDR2: SGDLS, YYNGEE. The CDR3 has 16 amino acids. V lost 0 bases and J lost 3; bases outside the gene matches: 5. The CDR3 nucleotides are TGTGCCAGCAGCGTAGAGGGACTAGCCGTAACAGATACGCAGTATTTT. Protein: CASSVEGLAVTDTQYF.

The chain couples TRBV7-2 to TRBJ1-1; no definite D call. This CDR3 has 14 residues. Trimming stripped 4 bases from V and 1 base from J, with 10 bases between. CDR1 and CDR2 (germline): SGHTA, FQGNSA. The CDR3 DNA sequence: TGTGCCAGCAGCTGGCCTGGAGGGAACACTGAAGCTTTCTTT. The encoded protein is CASSWPGGNTEAFF. Drawing the rest from reference TRBV7-2 and TRBJ1-1, the complete variable domain is GAGVSQSPSNKVTEKGKDVELRCDPISGHTALYWYRQSLGQGLEFLIYFQGNSAPDKSGLPSDRFSAERTGGSVSTLTIQRTQQEDSAVYLCASSWPGGNTEAFFGQGTRLTVV.

The V gene is TRBV2, the J gene TRBJ1-1, with D possibly matching TRBD1 (6 bases). Germline values: CDR1 SNHLY, CDR2 FYNNEI. The CDR3 consists of 14 residues. V lost 6 bases and J 1 base, leaving 12 bases between the germline ends. This CDR3 reads CASRIKTGNTEAFF. The CDR3 DNA reads TGTGCCAGCAGGATTAAGACAGGGAACACTGAAGCTTTCTTT.

In this sample, this clone turned up once. The chain joins TRBV19 to TRBJ2-7; 7 bases line up with TRBD1. V lost 0 bases and J lost 1; bases outside the gene matches: 3. The CDR3 loop spans 15 amino acids. Germline V gene sequence: CDR1 LNHDA, CDR2 SQIVND (reference sequence). The CDR3 DNA follows: TGTGCCAGTAGTATAGACTGGGACAGATCCTACGAGCAGTACTTC. This codes for CASSIDWDRSYEQYF.